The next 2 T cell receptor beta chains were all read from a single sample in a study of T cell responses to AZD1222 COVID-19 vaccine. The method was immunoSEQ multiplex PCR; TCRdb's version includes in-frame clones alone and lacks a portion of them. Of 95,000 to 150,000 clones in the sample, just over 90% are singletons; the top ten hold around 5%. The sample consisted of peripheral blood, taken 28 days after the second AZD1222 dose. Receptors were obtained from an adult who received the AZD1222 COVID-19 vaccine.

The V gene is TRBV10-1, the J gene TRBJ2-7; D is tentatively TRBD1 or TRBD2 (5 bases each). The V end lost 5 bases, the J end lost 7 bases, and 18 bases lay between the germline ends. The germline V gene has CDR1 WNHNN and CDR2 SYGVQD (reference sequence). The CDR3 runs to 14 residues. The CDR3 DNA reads TGCGCCAGCAGTTCCGGGACCTCCCCGTCGGAGCAGTACTTC. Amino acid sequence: CASSSGTSPSEQYF.

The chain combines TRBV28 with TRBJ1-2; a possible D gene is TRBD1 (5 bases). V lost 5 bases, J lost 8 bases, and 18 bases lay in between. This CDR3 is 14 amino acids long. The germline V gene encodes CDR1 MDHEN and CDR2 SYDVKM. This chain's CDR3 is CASSAAQGPEGYTF. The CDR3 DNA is TGTGCCAGCAGTGCCGCCCAGGGCCCCGAGGGCTACACCTTC.